This TCR beta chain is drawn from a study of blood T cell repertoires in COVID-19. Across the whole study: Sample material is recorded as cDNA or gDNA derived from T cells, B-cell-depleted T cells, or PBMCs.

Germline values: CDR1 LNHNV, CDR2 YYDKDF (reference sequence). The CDR3 has 13 residues. Trimming removed 4 bases from V and 2 bases from J; junction bases left unmatched: 1. This table comes from immunoSEQ multiplex PCR, and its TCRdb copy is limited to in-frame clones, with some not included. This table has 200,000 to 300,000 clones, 88% appearing once. The sample comprised peripheral blood. This TCR derives from a man aged 55 to 70 who had recovered from COVID-19. This chain connects TRBV15 to TRBJ1-2; 7 nucleotides align to TRBD1. The CDR3 DNA follows: TGTGCCACCAGCACACAGGGGAACTATGGCTACACCTTC. Translated: CATSTQGNYGYTF.